A single sample is the source of the 14 T cell receptor beta chains below, sequenced in a study of blood T cell repertoires in COVID-19. TCRdb's table, derived via immunoSEQ multiplex PCR, lists solely in-frame clones and lacks some. This table holds over 200,000 clones, about 81% found once. The material sequenced was PBMCs or T cells enriched from blood (not recorded which). The receptors derive from a man aged 35-49 years who had recovered from COVID-19.

The chain recombines TRBV2 with TRBJ1-6, with 11 bases matching TRBD1. Germline V gene lookup returns CDR1 SNHLY and CDR2 FYNNEI. CDR3 length: 15 residues. The ends lost 7 bases at V and 10 bases at J; junction bases unmatched: 9. The CDR3: CASIGTGGHRSPLHF. The CDR3 nucleotides read TGTGCCAGCATCGGGACAGGGGGTCACAGGTCACCCCTCCACTTT.

V usage is TRBV3-1 (or the pseudogene TRBV3-2) and J usage is TRBJ2-3, with 16 bases identical to TRBD2. Unmatched junction bases numbered 3, after V lost 5 bases and J lost 1 base. The CDR3 has 17 residues. In germline, CDR1 is LGHDT, CDR2 YNNKEL (reference sequence). CDR3 DNA sequence: TGTGCCAGCAGCGGGACTAGCGGGGGGGCTGGCACAGATACGCAGTATTTT. Its protein product is CASSGTSGGAGTDTQYF.

This clone has only one observation. The CDR3 spells CASSLAKGIQETQYF. CDR3 bases: TGCGCCAGCAGCTTGGCTAAGGGGATCCAAGAGACCCAGTACTTC. The J gene is TRBJ2-5, the V gene TRBV5-1; the D gene is possibly TRBD1 (5 bases). Trimming pared 0 bases from V and 1 base from J, leaving 10 bases between. The CDR3 extends over 15 amino acids. The germline V gene encodes CDR1 SGHRS and CDR2 YFSETQ.

The CDR3 loop is CASSTQGTEAFF. The CDR3, as DNA: TGTGCCAGCAGTACACAGGGTACTGAAGCTTTCTTT. The chain has TRBV2 and TRBJ1-1, with D perhaps matching TRBD1 (6 bases). This CDR3 contains 12 residues. The V gene's germline CDR1 is SNHLY and CDR2 FYNNEI. Trimming removed 5 bases from V and 5 bases from J, with 9 bases in between.

The count of this clone is one. The chain combines TRBV12-3 or TRBV12-4 with TRBJ2-1, with D uncertain. This CDR3 is built from 10 residues. Trimming pared 3 bases from V and 13 bases from J, leaving 7 bases between. The CDR3, as DNA: TGTGCCAGCAGTTTTTCCCTCCAGTTCTTC. It encodes CASSFSLQFF.

The chain has TRBV3-1 (or the pseudogene TRBV3-2) and TRBJ1-2; 7 nucleotides line up with TRBD1. J was trimmed by 2 bases and V by 6 bases; bases with no gene match: 6. Germline CDR1 reads LGHDT; CDR2 reads YNNKEL (reference sequence). CDR3 size: 14 residues. CDR3 nucleotide sequence: TGTGCCAGCAGAGCCACAGGGGCGAACTATGGCTACACCTTC. Amino acids: CASRATGANYGYTF.

V is TRBV12-3 or TRBV12-4 and J is TRBJ1-5; tentatively, D is TRBD1 (5 bases). This CDR3 is 13 amino acids long. V was trimmed by 6 bases and J by 6 bases, leaving 12 bases between them. Here the CDR3 reads CASSPGGSQPQHF. DNA of the CDR3: TGTGCCAGCAGCCCTGGGGGGAGTCAGCCCCAGCATTTT.

There are a few counts of this clone. This chain links TRBV27 with TRBJ1-2; unclear D gene. The V and J ends lost 2 bases and 0 bases respectively, with 13 bases between them. The CDR3 contains 16 residues. Per germline, CDR1 MNHEY and CDR2 SMNVEV (reference sequence). The CDR3 loop is CASSLALGEANYGYTF. CDR3 DNA sequence: TGTGCCAGCAGTTTAGCACTGGGAGAAGCTAACTATGGCTACACCTTC.

This clone was observed a few times. The chain links TRBV12-3 or TRBV12-4 to TRBJ1-1; possibly TRBD1 for D (5 bases). V dropped 5 bases and J dropped 1 base, with 8 bases sitting between them. CDR3 length: 13 residues. The CDR3 region has the DNA TGTGCCAGCAGTAAACAGGAGAACACTGAAGCTTTCTTT. Translation: CASSKQENTEAFF.

The chain couples TRBV18 to TRBJ1-1; 11 bases align to TRBD1. V shed 2 bases and J 5 bases; nucleotides not matched to a gene: 1. The V gene's germline CDR1 is KGHSH and CDR2 LQKENI. The CDR3 is made up of 14 amino acids. The CDR3: CASSPGDRGTEAFF. The CDR3 bases are TGTGCCAGCTCACCAGGGGACAGGGGGACTGAAGCTTTCTTT.

The chain's CDR3 is CASGTGQGAGGYTF. CDR3 DNA sequence: TGTGCTAGTGGCACGGGACAGGGGGCTGGTGGCTACACCTTC. The chain employs TRBV12-5 and TRBJ1-2, with 12 nucleotides matching TRBD1. V gave up 6 bases and J gave up 7 bases; unmatched junction bases: 6. Per the germline V gene, CDR1 is LGHNT and CDR2 is FRNRAP. The CDR3 covers 14 residues. Based on the CDR3 plus reference TRBV12-5 and TRBJ1-2, the full variable domain is DARVTQTPRHKVTEMGQEVTMRCQPILGHNTVFWYRQTMMQGLELLAYFRNRAPLDDSGMPKDRFSAEMPDATLATLKIQPSEPRDSAVYFCASGTGQGAGGYTFGSGTRLTVV.

The chain employs TRBV7-3 and TRBJ2-3; 10 nucleotides align to TRBD2. V lost 5 bases and J lost 1; bases outside the gene matches: 6. CDR3 length: 16 residues. CDR1 and CDR2 from the germline V gene are SGHTA and FQGTGA. The DNA for the CDR3 is TGTGCCAGCAGCCAGGGACTAGCGAGGGGCACAGATACGCAGTATTTT. This gives the protein CASSQGLARGTDTQYF.

J is TRBJ1-4 and V is TRBV7-9; 7 nucleotides match TRBD1. The CDR3 extends over 15 amino acids. From germline, CDR1 is SEHNR and CDR2 FQNEAQ (reference sequence). V trimming: 1 base; J trimming: 5 bases; junction bases outside the gene matches: 4. The CDR3, as DNA: TGTGCCAGCAGCTTAGGACAGGGCCTAAATGAAAAACTGTTTTTT. Translating gives CASSLGQGLNEKLFF.

This chain joins TRBV6-4 and TRBJ2-6; 10 bases match TRBD1. V was pared by 5 bases and J by 2 bases, with 3 bases of the junction left unmatched. CDR1 is MRHNA and CDR2 is SNTAGT in the germline V gene. The CDR3 is made up of 16 amino acids. The CDR3 sequence: CASSPGTGAGANVLTF. CDR3 sequence (DNA): TGTGCCAGCAGTCCCGGGACAGGGGCTGGGGCCAACGTCCTGACTTTC.